This T cell receptor beta chain was identified in a study of T cell repertoires in cytomegalovirus infection. For the study at large: Selected CMV epitopes included recently identified HLA-C-restricted ones as well as well-studied HLA-B-restricted ones.

With regard to this clonotype: Antigen unknown.

Germline-derived CDR1 and CDR2 are LGHNA and YSLEER. There are 18 residues in the CDR3. Trimming left V 0 bases short and J 5 bases short, with 19 bases between. TCRdb passed the reads through MiXCR, listing each CDR3 protein once. The sample consists of about 770,000 distinct CDR3 sequences, approximately 32% of them appearing once. The TCR sequence derives from a human donor in good health (CMV status not recorded). Some clones in this sample may be carry-over from other donors' samples. The chain couples TRBV4-3 to TRBJ1-4; perhaps TRBD1 as D (6 bases). Sample: cultured CD8+ T cells from PBMCs, taken from culture after CMV antigen stimulation. The CDR3 is CASSQEVIRGLWNEKLFF. The CDR3 DNA sequence: TGCGCCAGCAGCCAAGAAGTAATCCGGGGGCTGTGGAATGAAAAACTGTTTTTT.